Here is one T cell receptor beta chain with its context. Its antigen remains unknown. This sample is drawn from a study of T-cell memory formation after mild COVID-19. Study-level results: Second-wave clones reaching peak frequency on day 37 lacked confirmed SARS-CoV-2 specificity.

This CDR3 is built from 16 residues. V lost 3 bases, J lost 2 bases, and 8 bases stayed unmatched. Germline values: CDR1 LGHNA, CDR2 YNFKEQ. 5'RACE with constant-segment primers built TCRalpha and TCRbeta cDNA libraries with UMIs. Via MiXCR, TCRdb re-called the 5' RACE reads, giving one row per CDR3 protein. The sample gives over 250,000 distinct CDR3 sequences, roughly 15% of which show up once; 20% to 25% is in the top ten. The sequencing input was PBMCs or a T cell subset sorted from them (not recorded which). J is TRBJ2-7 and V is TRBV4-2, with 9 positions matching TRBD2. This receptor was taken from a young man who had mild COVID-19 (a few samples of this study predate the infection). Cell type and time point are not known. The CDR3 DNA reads TGTGCCAGCAGCCAGAGGGCTAGCGGGGCGGCCTACGAGCAGTACTTC. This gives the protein CASSQRASGAAYEQYF.